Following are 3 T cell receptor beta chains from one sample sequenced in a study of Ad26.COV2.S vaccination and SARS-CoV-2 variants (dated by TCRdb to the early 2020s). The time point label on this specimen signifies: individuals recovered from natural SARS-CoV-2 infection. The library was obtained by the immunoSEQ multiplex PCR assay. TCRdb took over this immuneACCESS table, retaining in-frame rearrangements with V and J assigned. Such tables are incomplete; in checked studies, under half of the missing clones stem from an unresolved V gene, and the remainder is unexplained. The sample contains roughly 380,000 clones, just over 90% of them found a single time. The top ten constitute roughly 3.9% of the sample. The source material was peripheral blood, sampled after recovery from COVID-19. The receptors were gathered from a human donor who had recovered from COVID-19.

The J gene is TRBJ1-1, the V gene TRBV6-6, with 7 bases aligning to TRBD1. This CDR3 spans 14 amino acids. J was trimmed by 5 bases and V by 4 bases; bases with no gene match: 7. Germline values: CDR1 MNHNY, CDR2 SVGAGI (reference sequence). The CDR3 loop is CASSFRQGGTEAFF. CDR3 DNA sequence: TGTGCCAGCAGTTTCAGACAGGGTGGAACTGAAGCTTTCTTT.

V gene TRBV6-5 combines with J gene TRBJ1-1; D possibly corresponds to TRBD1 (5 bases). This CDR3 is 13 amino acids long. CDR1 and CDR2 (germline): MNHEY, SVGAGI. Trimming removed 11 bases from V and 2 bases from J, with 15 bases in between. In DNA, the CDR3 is TGTGCCGGATCCAGGGTTTTTAACACTGAAGCTTTCTTT. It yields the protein CAGSRVFNTEAFF.

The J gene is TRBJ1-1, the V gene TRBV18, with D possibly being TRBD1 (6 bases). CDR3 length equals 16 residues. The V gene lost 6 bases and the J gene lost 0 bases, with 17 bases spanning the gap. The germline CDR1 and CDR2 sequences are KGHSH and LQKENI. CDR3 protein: CASSPYRDYMNTEAFF. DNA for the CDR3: TGTGCCAGCTCGCCCTACAGGGATTACATGAACACTGAAGCTTTCTTT.